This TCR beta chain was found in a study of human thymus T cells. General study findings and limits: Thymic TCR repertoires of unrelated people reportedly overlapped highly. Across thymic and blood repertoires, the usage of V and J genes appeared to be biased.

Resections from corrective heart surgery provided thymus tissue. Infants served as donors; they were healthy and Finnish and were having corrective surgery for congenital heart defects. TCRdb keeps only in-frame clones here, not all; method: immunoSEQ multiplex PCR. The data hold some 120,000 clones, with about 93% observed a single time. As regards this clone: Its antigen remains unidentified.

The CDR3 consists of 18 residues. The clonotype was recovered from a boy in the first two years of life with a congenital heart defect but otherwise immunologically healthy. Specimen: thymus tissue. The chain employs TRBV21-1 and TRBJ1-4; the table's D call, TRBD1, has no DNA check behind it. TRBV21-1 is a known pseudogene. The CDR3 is CASSKANHRGEANEKLFF. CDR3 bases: TGTGCCAGCAGCAAAGCGAATCACAGGGGCGAAGCTAATGAAAAACTGTTTTTT.